This passage covers 25 T cell receptor beta chains from one sample sequenced in a study of T cell clonotyping in hematopoietic cell transplantation. Profiling relied on immunoSEQ multiplex PCR, and the TCRdb table lists in-frame clones only, not all of them. The repertoire has about 7,200 clones, roughly 90% of them found once; the top ten carry about 4.5%. The sample consisted of PBMCs, taken 30 days after allogeneic stem cell transplant. The origin of the receptors is a female patient between 50 and 59 years old who had an allogeneic stem cell transplant from an unrelated donor, so the T cells may come from the graft donor. Some clones in this sample may be carry-over from other donors' samples.

The DNA for the CDR3 is TGCGCCAGCAGCTCCGCTATACTAACTAACTATGGCTACACCTTC. The encoded protein is CASSSAILTNYGYTF. The V gene is TRBV5-1, the J gene TRBJ1-2, with D unclear. The CDR3 totals 15 residues. Trimming removed 3 bases at V and 0 bases at J, with 12 bases between. Germline loops: CDR1 SGHRS, CDR2 YFSETQ.

This clone was detected only once. One end of the junction varies from germline; a read error may be responsible. The J gene is TRBJ1-1, the V gene TRBV10-3, with a weak D call TRBD1 (5 bases). The CDR3 has 13 amino acids. Germline lookup yields CDR1 ENHRY and CDR2 SYGVKD. In DNA form, the CDR3 reads TGCGCCCCCCCCCGGGGCCCCAACACTGAAGCTTTCTTT. Translating gives CAPPRGPNTEAFF.

This rearrangement joins TRBV10-3 to TRBJ2-7; D not resolved. The CDR3 is made up of 14 amino acids. V lost 4 bases and J 0 bases, leaving 10 bases between the germline ends. Germline CDR1 reads ENHRY; CDR2 reads SYGVKD. The CDR3 nucleotides read TGTGCCATCAGTGGAGGCAGCAGCTCCTACGAGCAGTACTTC. It encodes CAISGGSSSYEQYF.

The CDR3 DNA reads TGTGCCAGCAGCATCCGGGGACCGGGACGGTGGAACACTGAAGCTTTCTTT. Encoded protein: CASSIRGPGRWNTEAFF. The chain joins TRBV7-8 to TRBJ1-1, with D perhaps TRBD1 (5 bases). The germline V gene has CDR1 SGHVS and CDR2 FQNEAQ. The CDR3 extends over 17 amino acids. Trimming shortened V by 5 bases and J by 1 base, and 20 bases separated the two germline ends.

The rearrangement uses TRBV29-1 and TRBJ1-4; no definite D call. Germline V CDR1 and CDR2: SQVTM, ANQGSEA. V was cut by 4 bases and J by 15 bases, with 18 bases left in between. This CDR3 is built from 12 residues. The CDR3 loop is CSVGLMAGSVFF. For the CDR3, the DNA is TGCAGCGTTGGGTTAATGGCAGGCAGCGTGTTTTTT.

This chain links TRBV30 with TRBJ2-7; possible D gene TRBD1, 6 bases. The germline V gene encodes CDR1 GTSNPN and CDR2 SVGIG (reference sequence). This CDR3 contains 14 residues. V was trimmed by 0 bases and J by 0 bases, leaving 9 bases between them. CDR3 sequence: CAWSVGGSSYEQYF. CDR3 DNA sequence: TGTGCCTGGAGTGTAGGGGGTAGCTCCTACGAGCAGTACTTC.

This rearrangement joins TRBV11-2 to TRBJ2-5, with 8 bases that match TRBD1. Germline V gene data show CDR1 as SGHAT and CDR2 as FQNNGV. Losses at the gene ends were 4 bases for V and 3 bases for J; bases not matched to a gene: 4. The CDR3 totals 14 residues. CDR3 residues: CASSSGQVKETQYF. The CDR3 region has the DNA TGTGCCAGCAGCTCGGGACAGGTGAAAGAGACCCAGTACTTC.

This rearrangement joins TRBV5-1 to TRBJ2-5; D is perhaps TRBD1 (5 bases). V shed 2 bases and J shed 0 bases, with 11 bases lying between them. Germline values: CDR1 SGHRS, CDR2 YFSETQ. The CDR3 has 15 amino acids. This CDR3 reads CASSLTGSYQETQYF. CDR3 coding DNA: TGCGCCAGCAGCTTAACAGGATCGTACCAAGAGACCCAGTACTTC.

The chain combines TRBV27 with TRBJ2-2; D remains unclear. The CDR3 totals 13 residues. The ends were cut back, 3 bases at V and 1 base at J, with 3 bases in the middle. The germline V gene encodes CDR1 MNHEY and CDR2 SMNVEV (reference sequence). The CDR3: CASSLGNTGELFF. The CDR3, as DNA: TGTGCCAGCAGTTTGGGGAACACCGGGGAGCTGTTTTTT.

The table lists this clone with a few counts. V and J are TRBV7-9 and TRBJ1-2; no firm D call. This CDR3 spans 13 amino acids. Germline lookup yields CDR1 SEHNR and CDR2 FQNEAQ (reference sequence). V dropped 3 bases and J dropped 0 bases, with 5 bases sitting between them. The CDR3 coding sequence is TGTGCCAGCAGCTTGCCCGCTAACTATGGCTACACCTTC. Translated, it gives CASSLPANYGYTF.

In DNA form, the CDR3 reads TGTGCCAGCAGTTTATCGTCCAGATCCTACGAGCAGTACTTC. As protein: CASSLSSRSYEQYF. This sequence joins TRBV27 and TRBJ2-5; D remains unclear. The closer fit of TRBJ2-7 to the DNA end suggests the J call may be wrong. Germline values: CDR1 MNHEY, CDR2 SMNVEV (reference sequence). CDR3 length: 14 residues.

This chain connects TRBV7-2 to TRBJ2-3; D is ambiguous. The germline V gene has CDR1 SGHTA and CDR2 FQGNSA. The V and J ends lost 4 bases and 1 base respectively, with 6 bases between them. CDR3 length: 13 amino acids. The CDR3 region has the DNA TGTGCCAGCAGCTCTCGACGCACAGATACGCAGTATTTT. It specifies CASSSRRTDTQYF.

The gene calls are TRBV15 and TRBJ2-2; D may be TRBD1 (6 bases). This CDR3 has 14 residues. CDR1 is LNHNV, CDR2 YYDKDF, per germline (reference sequence). Between the trimmed V and J ends, which lost 11 bases and 3 bases, there was a span of 16 bases. This CDR3 is CADLQGIYTGELFF. The CDR3 DNA sequence: TGTGCCGATTTACAGGGAATTTACACCGGGGAGCTGTTTTTT.

This chain links TRBV4-3 with TRBJ2-3, with 11 positions matching TRBD1. There are 19 residues in the CDR3. J was trimmed by 4 bases and V by 0 bases; bases with no gene match: 12. Germline V lookup: CDR1 LGHNA, CDR2 YSLEER. Here the CDR3 reads CASSQDWGTGGLGPDTQYF. CDR3 DNA: TGCGCCAGCAGCCAAGATTGGGGGACAGGGGGTTTGGGACCAGATACGCAGTATTTT.

V usage is TRBV7-9 and J usage is TRBJ1-5; TRBD1 aligns across 8 bases. CDR1 is SEHNR and CDR2 is FQNEAQ in the germline V gene (reference sequence). V was pared by 5 bases and J by 2 bases, with 2 bases of the junction left unmatched. This CDR3 has 14 residues. CDR3 nucleotide sequence: TGTGCCAGCAGCACGGACAGGGGCAATCAGCCCCAGCATTTT. Its protein is CASSTDRGNQPQHF.

This sequence joins TRBV2 and TRBJ2-2; the D is unclear. V was shortened by 6 bases and J by 3 bases, with 11 bases between the two germline ends. Germline V lookup: CDR1 SNHLY, CDR2 FYNNEI. The CDR3 covers 14 residues. This CDR3 is CASRQDTYTGELFF. CDR3 coding DNA: TGTGCCAGCAGGCAAGACACCTACACCGGGGAGCTGTTTTTT. Looking up the rest from reference TRBV2 and TRBJ2-2 gives the full variable domain: EPEVTQTPSHQVTQMGQEVILRCVPISNHLYFYWYRQILGQKVEFLVSFYNNEISEKSEIFDDQFSVERPDGSNFTLKIRSTKLEDSAMYFCASRQDTYTGELFFGEGSRLTVL.

This clone was detected only once. The chain uses TRBV5-4 and TRBJ2-5; 8 bases fit TRBD1. The CDR3 totals 15 residues. With V trimmed by 3 bases and J by 4 bases, 8 bases remained unmatched. Germline V gene sequence: CDR1 SGHNT, CDR2 YYREEE (reference sequence). The chain's CDR3 is CASSSRQGSGETQYF. The CDR3 nucleotides read TGTGCCAGCAGCTCGAGACAGGGGTCGGGAGAGACCCAGTACTTC. The full variable domain, completed using reference TRBV5-4 and TRBJ2-5, is ETGVTQSPTHLIKTRGQQVTLRCSSQSGHNTVSWYQQALGQGPQFIFQYYREEENGRGNFPPRFSGLQFPNYSSELNVNALELDDSALYLCASSSRQGSGETQYFGPGTRLLVL.

This clone has only one observation. V gene TRBV2 combines with J gene TRBJ2-6, with D unclear. Germline V lookup: CDR1 SNHLY, CDR2 FYNNEI. The V end was cut by 10 bases, the J end by 0 bases, with 10 bases between. The CDR3 sequence is 14 residues long. The CDR3 DNA is TGTGCCACAAAGAGGAACTCTGGGGCCAACGTCCTGACTTTC. Translated: CATKRNSGANVLTF.

The gene calls are TRBV2 and TRBJ1-5; D is possibly TRBD1 (5 bases). V lost 4 bases and J 0 bases, leaving 10 bases between the germline ends. Germline values: CDR1 SNHLY, CDR2 FYNNEI. The CDR3 has 15 amino acids. The DNA of the CDR3 is TGTGCCAGCAGTGGTCAGGGATATAGCAATCAGCCCCAGCATTTT. Its translation: CASSGQGYSNQPQHF.

This clone was seen a handful of times. The rearrangement links TRBV7-9 to TRBJ1-6, with a possible D match to TRBD1 (5 bases). CDR3 length: 15 residues. Trimming stripped 0 bases from V and 7 bases from J, with 10 bases between. Germline CDR1 reads SEHNR; CDR2 reads FQNEAQ (reference sequence). CDR3 coding DNA: TGTGCCAGCAGCTTAGCAGGGGAGTCCAATTCACCCCTCCACTTT. Translated: CASSLAGESNSPLHF.

The V call is TRBV11-2, the J call TRBJ2-7; 7 bases are shared with TRBD1. The CDR3 runs 13 residues. Germline V gene data show CDR1 as SGHAT and CDR2 as FQNNGV. The trim removed 5 bases at V and 6 bases at J, leaving 7 bases unmatched. The chain's CDR3 is CASSADRAGEQYF. CDR3 nucleotides: TGTGCCAGCAGCGCAGACAGGGCGGGCGAGCAGTACTTC.

The rearrangement links TRBV6-5 to TRBJ1-1; a weak D match, TRBD1 (5 bases). The CDR3 is 14 residues long. Germline V gene lookup returns CDR1 MNHEY and CDR2 SVGAGI. Trimming pared 2 bases from V and 1 base from J, leaving 8 bases between. The CDR3 sequence: CASSYGAGNTEAFF. CDR3 coding DNA: TGTGCCAGCAGTTACGGGGCGGGGAACACTGAAGCTTTCTTT.

This chain links TRBV7-9 with TRBJ2-5; no firm D call. V gave up 3 bases and J gave up 4 bases, with 3 bases separating them. CDR3 length: 11 amino acids. Germline V CDR1 and CDR2: SEHNR, FQNEAQ (reference sequence). The CDR3 loop reads CASSLVETQYF. The CDR3 DNA reads as TGTGCCAGCAGCTTGGTAGAGACCCAGTACTTC.

This rearrangement joins TRBV4-1 to TRBJ1-6, with D unclear. V gave up 3 bases and J gave up 7 bases, with 13 bases separating them. Germline values: CDR1 MGHRA, CDR2 YSYEKL. The CDR3 totals 15 residues. CDR3 DNA sequence: TGCGCCAGCAGCCACTTACCGGGCCAAAATTCACCCCTCCACTTT. It is translated as CASSHLPGQNSPLHF.

The chain employs TRBV4-1 and TRBJ2-1; perhaps D is TRBD1 or TRBD2 (6 bases each). The CDR3 is made up of 16 amino acids. Deletions cut 1 base from V and 9 bases from J, with 19 bases between. Germline V gene lookup returns CDR1 MGHRA and CDR2 YSYEKL. The CDR3 sequence: CASSQVALIKGGEQFF. The CDR3 DNA is TGCGCCAGCAGCCAAGTAGCACTAATTAAGGGGGGTGAGCAGTTCTTC.